One sample yielded the 4 T cell receptor beta chains listed below, sequenced in a study of T-cell memory formation after mild COVID-19 (dated by TCRdb to the early 2020s). Receptor amplification or capture employed 5' RACE. Instrument used: Illumina NovaSeq 6000. TCRdb applied fastp at Q25 and MiXCR to the public reads, then kept only in-frame beta chains. For every CDR3 protein sequence, its rows merge into one entry that carries the most common genes and DNA. Recorded for this sample are around 510,000 distinct CDR3 sequences; less than 25% of them occurred a single time. The ten largest clones capture 7% to 9% of the sample. The sample comprised PBMCs or a T cell subset sorted from them (not recorded which). These TCRs come from an adult woman who had mild COVID-19 (a few samples of this study predate the infection). The sample titles of this study are shuffled in the database, so cell type and time point are left out; the donor was told from shared clones.

This clonotype has a handful of counts. The V gene is TRBV4-1, the J gene TRBJ2-7; TRBD1 agrees at 8 bases. The CDR3 has 14 amino acids. CDR1 and CDR2 from the germline V gene are MGHRA and YSYEKL. J lost 0 bases, V lost 7 bases, and 5 bases had no gene match. CDR3 in amino acids: CASKPGTGSYEQYF. CDR3 DNA: TGCGCCAGCAAACCCGGGACAGGCTCCTACGAGCAGTACTTC.

This clonotype was found many times. The rearrangement links TRBV9 to TRBJ1-6, with 10 bases fitting TRBD1. After removal of 4 bases from V and 10 bases from J, the junction contained 8 bases not matched to a gene. The CDR3 contains 15 residues. CDR1 SGDLS and CDR2 YYNGEE come from the germline V gene. CDR3 sequence (DNA): TGTGCCAGCAGCCCCTACGGGACAGGGGAATCACCCCTCCACTTT. Its protein is CASSPYGTGESPLHF.

This clonotype has only a few counts. V gene TRBV20-1 combines with J gene TRBJ2-1; 12 bases map to TRBD2. Germline trimming cut 8 bases from V and 8 bases from J; bases unmatched to any gene: 16. CDR1 is DFQATT, CDR2 SNEGSKA, per germline (reference sequence). The CDR3 consists of 16 residues. The CDR3 loop is CSTGTSGFYLRDEQFF. The DNA of the CDR3 is TGCAGTACCGGGACTAGCGGGTTTTATCTGAGGGATGAGCAGTTCTTC.

This clonotype was detected only a few times. The chain links TRBV7-9 to TRBJ2-7; no definite D call. CDR1 and CDR2 from the germline V gene are SEHNR and FQNEAQ (reference sequence). The CDR3 extends over 14 amino acids. V was cut by 4 bases and J by 2 bases, with 12 bases left in between. CDR3 DNA sequence: TGTGCCAGCAGCTCCGGTAATAGACCCTACGAGCAGTACTTC. Translation gives CASSSGNRPYEQYF.